This T cell receptor beta chain was found in a study of vaccination and CD4 T cells after COVID-19. The wider study: Blood was drawn a median about 75 days post second dose, range 14 to 241.

Treatment meaning: approximately 9-day PBMC culture with coronavirus spike peptide pools or control peptides (ViraFEST assay). Sequence data for DNA of cultured CD4+ T cells were generated by the Oncomine TCR Beta short-read assay. TCRdb itself ran the PCR reads through MiXCR, one entry per CDR3 protein. The sample shows roughly 15,000 distinct CDR3 sequences, approximately 53% of them seen only once. Study observations and caveats: The great majority, 304 of 307 vaccine-specific clones, proved spike mono-reactive in convalescent patients.

CDR3 length: 14 residues. From germline, CDR1 is MNHEY and CDR2 SMNVEV (reference sequence). The V and J ends lost 2 bases and 12 bases respectively, with 16 bases between them. This clonotype came up a few times. What it binds is unknown. The sample comprised CD4+ T cells from blood, cultured in vitro. The J gene is TRBJ1-4, the V gene TRBV27, with D perhaps TRBD1 (5 bases). This TCR came from a human donor who had recovered from COVID-19. The CDR3 DNA sequence: TGTGCCAGCAGTTTAAACGGGGACCAAGGGGAACTGTTTTTT. Translated: CASSLNGDQGELFF.